These T cell receptor beta chains were read from a single sample in a study of cytomegalovirus exposure and HLA in healthy donors. Method: immunoSEQ multiplex PCR; TCRdb's copy keeps in-frame clones and lacks some. Of roughly 150,000 clones detected, 82% appear once; the ten largest clones hold around 6.2%. Sample: PBMCs. The receptors were sampled from a man aged 25 to 40 in good health and CMV-seropositive. Both conserved end residues are part of each CDR3. A D gene is named only where the DNA matches it firmly. Part of the rows lack a size; the others show once, few, many or a class for expanded clones.

clone_size j_call v_call d_call cdr3_nt cdr3_aa
once TRBJ2-7 TRBV7-2 - TGTGCCAGCAGTCCACAGGGATTGTCCTACGAGCAGTACTTC CASSPQGLSYEQYF
- TRBJ2-2 TRBV6-4 TRBD2 TGTGCCAGCAGTCCAGCGGGAGGGCCAGGGGAGCTGTTTTTT CASSPAGGPGELFF
- TRBJ2-4 TRBV11-2 - TGTGCCAGCAGCTTAGGACGGGGTCTAGCCAAAAACATTCAGTACTTC CASSLGRGLAKNIQYF
- TRBJ2-7 TRBV11-2 TRBD2 TGTGCCAGCAGCTTCCCCTCTGTGCCGACTAGCGGGAGGGCCGAGCAGTACTTC CASSFPSVPTSGRAEQYF
- TRBJ2-1 TRBV9 - TGTGCCAGCAGCCCAAGAGGTGGTTCGGACAATGAGCAGTTCTTC CASSPRGGSDNEQFF
- TRBJ2-7 TRBV27 - TGTGCCAGCAGGCCTCCGGGGTTCTACGAGCAGTACTTC CASRPPGFYEQYF
- TRBJ2-2 TRBV7-2 - TGTGCCAGCAGCCTAGAGGGGACCGGGGAGCTGTTTTTT CASSLEGTGELFF
- TRBJ1-2 TRBV30 - TGTGCCTGGTCGGGGGGCGGCTATGGCTACACCTTC CAWSGGGYGYTF
once TRBJ2-4 TRBV19 TRBD1 TGTGCCAGTAGTATAGACGGGACAGGGGGCATCAAAAACATTCAGTACTTC CASSIDGTGGIKNIQYF
- TRBJ2-7 TRBV7-2 - TGTGCCAGCAGCCCCATCCCGAGCTACGAGCAGTACTTC CASSPIPSYEQYF
once TRBJ2-7 TRBV7-8 - TGTGCCAGCAGCTCTAGCGTTGTATCCTCCTACGAGCAGTACTTC CASSSSVVSSYEQYF
- TRBJ2-3 TRBV6-1 TRBD2 TGTGCCAGCAGTGGTTGGTTAGCGGGGGAAACCACAGATACGCAGTATTTT CASSGWLAGETTDTQYF
- TRBJ1-5 TRBV4-1 TRBD1 TGCGCCAGCAGCCAAGACGACAGGGTTAGTCAGCCCCAGCATTTT CASSQDDRVSQPQHF
- TRBJ2-5 TRBV5-4 TRBD1 TGTGCCAGCAGCTTGGCGTTCGGACAGGACCAAGAGACCCAGTACTTC CASSLAFGQDQETQYF
- TRBJ1-2 TRBV5-4 - TGTGCCAGCAGCTTGGGAAGGGGGAAGGACTATGGCTACACCTTC CASSLGRGKDYGYTF
- TRBJ2-7 TRBV7-9 - TGTTCCAGCAGCCCAACCGGGACGGACAGCTCCTACGAGCAGTACTTC CSSSPTGTDSSYEQYF
- TRBJ2-4 TRBV2 TRBD2 TGTGCCAGCCGGGGCGGGGGAAAAAACATTCAGTACTTC CASRGGGKNIQYF
once TRBJ2-1 TRBV10-2 TRBD2 TGCGCCAGCAGTGAGTTCAGCGGGGGGTGGTACAATGAGCAGTTCTTC CASSEFSGGWYNEQFF
- TRBJ2-7 TRBV27 TRBD1 TGTGCCAGCAGTTTTACAGGGGCCGACTACGAGCAGTACTTC CASSFTGADYEQYF
- TRBJ2-2 TRBV27 - TGTGCCAGCAATTTGGCAGGGGATAACACCGGGGAGCTGTTTTTT CASNLAGDNTGELFF
- TRBJ2-3 TRBV27 - TGTGCCAGCAGTTTCCTGGATACGCAGTATTTT CASSFLDTQYF
- TRBJ2-3 TRBV5-1 - TGCGCCAGCAGCTTGGGAGGGACTCCCGAGGATACGCAGTATTTT CASSLGGTPEDTQYF
few TRBJ2-1 TRBV29-1 - TGCAGCGTTCGGGCAGGGGCGGGCGAGCAGTTCTTC CSVRAGAGEQFF
- TRBJ2-4 TRBV28 - TGTGCCAGCAGTCCCCGCCCGGGGAGCAAAAACATTCAGTACTTC CASSPRPGSKNIQYF
- TRBJ1-5 TRBV5-1 TRBD1 TGCGCCAGCAGCAGGACAGGGGACTTCAATCAGCCCCAGCATTTT CASSRTGDFNQPQHF
- TRBJ2-3 TRBV5-1 TRBD2 TGCGCCAGCAAAAAGCGGGGGGACCTCACAGATACGCAGTATTTT CASKKRGDLTDTQYF
once TRBJ2-7 TRBV27 - TGTGCCAGCAGTTTAACTCCACCATTCTACGAGCAGTACTTC CASSLTPPFYEQYF
- TRBJ2-6 TRBV2 TRBD1 TGTGCCAGTAACCGGGACAGGGAATTCTCTGGGGCCAACGTCCTGACTTTC CASNRDREFSGANVLTF
- TRBJ2-7 TRBV28 - TGTGCCAGCCAAAGGGGAATCCTCTACGAGCAGTACTTC CASQRGILYEQYF
- TRBJ2-7 TRBV11-2 TRBD1 TGTGCCAGCAGCTCACAGGGGTACGAGCAGTACTTC CASSSQGYEQYF
- TRBJ2-7 TRBV6-5 - TGTGCCAGCAGTTACCAGGGCGGCGAGCAGTACTTC CASSYQGGEQYF
- TRBJ1-1 TRBV5-4 TRBD1 TGTGCCAGCAGCTTTACAGGGGTGAACACTGAAGCTTTCTTT CASSFTGVNTEAFF
- TRBJ1-2 TRBV10-3 TRBD1 TGTGCCATGAAGGGACAGTCCGGGAACTATGGCTACACCTTC CAMKGQSGNYGYTF
- TRBJ1-4 TRBV19 - TGTGCCAGTAAAGACTTACTCGCAACTAATGAAAAACTGTTTTTT CASKDLLATNEKLFF
- TRBJ2-3 TRBV29-1 TRBD2 TGCAGCGTTGAAGGACTAGCGGGGGGCCGGGTAGATACGCAGTATTTT CSVEGLAGGRVDTQYF
- TRBJ2-1 TRBV29-1 TRBD1 TGCAGCGTGTTGGACAGGGGGGCCTACAATGAGCAGTTCTTC CSVLDRGAYNEQFF
- TRBJ2-1 TRBV9 TRBD1 TGTGCCAGCAGCTTACGGGACAGGGAATACAATGAGCAGTTCTTC CASSLRDREYNEQFF
- TRBJ1-6 TRBV6-5 TRBD1 TGTGCCAGCAGTTACTCGGGACAGGGGTTATCACCCCTCCACTTT CASSYSGQGLSPLHF
- TRBJ1-6 TRBV9 TRBD1 TGTGCCAGCAGCGTGGGACAGGGGTATAATTCACCCCTCCACTTT CASSVGQGYNSPLHF
- TRBJ1-4 TRBV5-4 TRBD1 TGTGCCAGCAGGCGACAGGGGTTGGAGGAAAAACTGTTTTTT CASRRQGLEEKLFF